This TCR beta chain was captured in a study of spatial heterogeneity in lung cancer (dated by TCRdb to between 2018 and 2020). With respect to the entire study: The donors were approximately 70 patients from the lung TRACERx cohort who had early-stage, untreated non-small cell lung cancer. Follow-up PBMC samples were sequenced whenever available, with the median time to follow-up being approximately two years after resection. Beta-chain transcripts were consistently detected in greater numbers than alpha-chain transcripts, which likely reflected higher beta-chain transcript abundance. In the raw uncorrected reads, each unique combination of TCR and UMI appeared on average more than ten times. In non-small cell lung cancer, the study quantitatively compared TCR alpha and beta repertoires across several tumor regions, matched nontumor lung, and blood. Nonsynonymous mutation counts, determined by whole-exome sequencing of tumor tissue, were related to features of the TCR repertoire. At surgery, both alpha and beta chains were TCR-sequenced in around 240 tumor regions, some 64 matched nontumor lung samples and over 50 PBMC samples. Study-level results and caveats: Additional single-cell paired TCR alpha and beta sequencing was considered necessary to confirm, at a functional level, the hypothesis that regional TCRs recognize regional mutations. Comparisons of baseline and follow-up blood repertoires included only around 13 patients. Ubiquitous expanded tumor TCRs were detected in blood more often at tumor resection than at routine follow-up.

The library was built by means of 5' RACE. Sequencing used a NextSeq 500. To allow correction of PCR and sequencing errors, the TCR library protocol tagged every TCR cDNA molecule with a unique molecular identifier. Regarding the original processing steps: TCR identification, UMI-based error correction and CDR3 extraction were all carried out with Decombinator tools. TCRs above a frequency of 2 per 1,000, corresponding to the top 1% of the tumor frequency distribution, were defined as expanded. Rényi diversity was computed with the R vegan package after subsampling each repertoire 100 times to 5,000 TCRs. To build CDR3 similarity networks, amino acid triplet string-kernel similarity was used, and CDR3s were connected when their pairwise similarity was above 0.82. TCRdb ran its own pipeline on the public reads, namely fastp trimming at Q25 and MiXCR clone calling, and kept in-frame beta chains. Under each unique CDR3 protein, matching rows form one entry showing the most common genes and DNA. V and J calls and clone size were set by TCRdb, not the authors. This sample gives 40,000 to 50,000 distinct CDR3 sequences in total; under 12% of them show up just once. Of the sample, approximately 17% is held by the ten largest clones.

In the paper's terms, the time point label means: blood at routine non-recurrence follow-up after resection. For TCR sequencing, whole RNA was extracted from tumor and nontumor lung tissue, or from cryopreserved PBMC samples, and no cell sorting was done. Patients were selected for TCR sequencing only if sufficient RNA was available from at least two tumor regions. From cysteine to phenylalanine, the CDR3 is 13 amino acids long. Of all the DNA, just the CDR3 is kept, 39 bases in frame from base 1. CDR1 and CDR2 are drawn from the germline V gene: SGHTA, FQGTGA. Compared with germline, V lacks 5 bases and J lacks 4 bases; bases without a gene match: 2. This clonotype was seen repeatedly, ten times or more. Its antigen has not been determined. No quality values exist for individual bases; no much larger clone is one base distant.

The input for sequencing was PBMCs, taken at follow-up. The origin of this receptor is a female donor with early-stage non-small cell lung cancer. The chain links TRBV7-3 with TRBJ2-5; a stretch of 9 junction bases matches TRBD1. The DNA is as follows: TGTGCCAGCAGCGCGACAGGGGGAGAGACCCAGTACTTC. Its protein is CASSATGGETQYF.